The clone carrying this T cell receptor (beta chain) was counted many times. This sample is drawn from a study of T-cell reconstitution after alpha-beta-depleted transplantation in children. This CDR3 has 13 amino acids. With 7 bases removed from V and 4 bases from J, the gap between germline ends came to 11 bases. The library targeted TCRbeta and was prepared with unique molecular identifiers. TCRdb re-analysed the PCR reads in MiXCR, keeping a single row per CDR3 protein. This sample carries fewer than 400,000 distinct CDR3 sequences, just over 20% of them seen once, and the ten largest clones take 3% to 4.5%.

The receptor comes from a human donor who donated a stem cell graft to a child with acute myeloid leukemia. The specimen comprised PBMCs from the stem cell graft donor, sampled from the stem cell graft. The chain recombines TRBV12-3 or TRBV12-4 with TRBJ2-1, with TRBD2 as a possible D gene (6 bases). CDR3 in amino acids: CASTSGGYNEQFF. The CDR3 DNA reads TGTGCCAGCACCTCTGGGGGGTACAATGAGCAGTTCTTC.